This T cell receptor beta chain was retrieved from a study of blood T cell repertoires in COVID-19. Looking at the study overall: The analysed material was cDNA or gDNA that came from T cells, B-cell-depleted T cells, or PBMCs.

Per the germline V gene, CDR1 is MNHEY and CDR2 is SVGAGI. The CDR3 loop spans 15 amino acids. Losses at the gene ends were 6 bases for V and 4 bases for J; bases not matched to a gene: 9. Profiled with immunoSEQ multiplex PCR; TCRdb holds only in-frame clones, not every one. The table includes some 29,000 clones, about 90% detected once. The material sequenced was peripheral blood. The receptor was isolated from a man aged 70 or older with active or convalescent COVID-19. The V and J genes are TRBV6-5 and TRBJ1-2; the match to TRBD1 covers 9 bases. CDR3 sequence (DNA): TGTGCCAGCAGGGACAGGGGCCTACGTTTCTATGGCTACACCTTC. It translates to CASRDRGLRFYGYTF.